These 23 T cell receptor beta chains were all obtained from the same sample, sequenced in a study of shared clonotypes between healthy human individuals (dated by TCRdb to 2020 to 2021). Library construction relied on the immunoSEQ multiplex PCR assay. TCRdb took this table from immuneACCESS and kept in-frame rearrangements with V and J called. Such tables lack part of the clones; where checked against another copy, unresolved V genes explain under half of the gap, and the rest is unexplained. This sample is represented by fewer than 650,000 clones; about 79% of them were singletons. The top ten clones comprise around 13% of the sample. Sequencing was done on a sample of PBMCs. These receptors all come from a woman between 35 and 50 years old in good health. Some clones in this sample may be carry-over from other donors' samples.

CDR3 sequence reads: CASSFLGLAGQSYEQYF. CDR3 DNA: TGTGCCAGCAGCTTCCTGGGACTAGCGGGACAATCCTACGAGCAGTACTTC. This chain connects TRBV7-2 to TRBJ2-7, with 13 bases identical to TRBD2. CDR3 length: 17 amino acids. The ends lost 3 bases at V and 1 base at J; junction bases unmatched: 6. CDR1 is SGHTA and CDR2 is FQGNSA in the germline V gene.

This clone was seen only once. The rearrangement uses TRBV27 and TRBJ1-2; tentatively, D is TRBD1 (6 bases). Germline V gene lookup returns CDR1 MNHEY and CDR2 SMNVEV (reference sequence). V lost 3 bases to trimming and J lost 5 bases, with 16 bases between them. CDR3 length: 15 residues. This CDR3 is CASSLRGSIIYGYTF. The CDR3 region has the DNA TGTGCCAGCAGTTTGAGGGGGTCCATAATTTATGGCTACACCTTC.

This rearrangement joins TRBV7-2 to TRBJ2-7; D may be TRBD1 or TRBD2 (5 bases each). Germline lookup yields CDR1 SGHTA and CDR2 FQGNSA. V dropped 1 base and J dropped 1 base, with 11 bases sitting between them. This CDR3 is 15 amino acids long. CDR3 protein: CASSLVGTASYEQYF. CDR3 nucleotides: TGTGCCAGCAGCTTAGTTGGGACGGCTTCCTACGAGCAGTACTTC.

This clone was recorded a few times. V and J are TRBV6-1 and TRBJ1-1; no firm D call. CDR1 is MNHNS, CDR2 SASEGT, per germline. The germline V and J ends were trimmed by 10 bases and 1 base, with 7 bases remaining between them. The CDR3 is made up of 11 amino acids. In DNA, the CDR3 is TGTGCCACGCGACAGAACACTGAAGCTTTCTTT. Amino acids: CATRQNTEAFF.

The gene calls are TRBV16 and TRBJ1-4; D not certain. This CDR3 spans 15 amino acids. Germline values: CDR1 KGHSY, CDR2 FQNENV. The V gene lost 0 bases and the J gene lost 1 base, with 6 bases spanning the gap. The DNA of the CDR3 is TGTGCCAGCAGCCAATCGGCGGGAACTAATGAAAAACTGTTTTTT. Its translation is CASSQSAGTNEKLFF.

The rearrangement uses TRBV5-4 and TRBJ2-7; TRBD2 agrees at 14 bases. Trimming took 4 bases from V and 4 from J; bases not matched to a gene: 7. The CDR3 consists of 16 residues. The germline gives CDR1 SGHNT, CDR2 YYREEE (reference sequence). The CDR3: CASSGGTSGSLYEQYF. The CDR3 DNA is TGTGCCAGCAGCGGTGGGACTAGCGGGAGTTTGTACGAGCAGTACTTC.

The chain combines TRBV9 with TRBJ2-1; TRBD2 matches 8 bases. In germline, CDR1 is SGDLS, CDR2 YYNGEE. CDR3 length: 15 amino acids. The trim removed 5 bases at V and 7 bases at J, leaving 11 bases unmatched. CDR3 region: CASRRTAGGSNEQFF. The CDR3 bases are TGTGCCAGCAGAAGGACGGCGGGAGGTAGTAATGAGCAGTTCTTC.

This chain joins TRBV30 and TRBJ2-3; TRBD2 agrees at 7 bases. In germline, CDR1 is GTSNPN, CDR2 SVGIG (reference sequence). V lost 7 bases, J lost 3 bases, and 10 bases stayed unmatched. The CDR3 spans 14 residues. The CDR3 is CASLAEAGTDTQYF. As DNA, the CDR3 is TGTGCCTCCCTAGCGGAAGCGGGGACAGATACGCAGTATTTT.

Of note for this clone: This probably arose from a read error, given a far larger clone one base away. The rearrangement links TRBV4-1 to TRBJ2-3; D gene ambiguous. The CDR3 extends over 14 amino acids. CDR1 and CDR2 from the germline V gene are MGHRA and YSYEKL. The V end lost 2 bases, the J end lost 1 base, and 7 bases lay between the germline ends. This chain's CDR3 is CASSQPDGTDTQYF. In DNA form, the CDR3 reads TGCGCCAGCAGCCAACCGGACGGCACAGATACGCAGTATTTT.

As to this clone: Other nucleotide sequences from this sample produce the same CDR3. In nucleotides, the CDR3 is TGTGCCAGCAGCTCTCAAGGGAACACTGAAGCTTTCTTT. Amino acid sequence: CASSSQGNTEAFF. The rearrangement uses TRBV7-2 and TRBJ1-1; D unresolved. Germline lookup yields CDR1 SGHTA and CDR2 FQGNSA. Deletions cut 4 bases from V and 1 base from J, with 7 bases between. The length of the CDR3 is 13 residues.

A single count supports this clone. This rearrangement joins TRBV5-1 to TRBJ2-1, with D hard to call. Germline CDR1 reads SGHRS; CDR2 reads YFSETQ. CDR3 length equals 14 residues. Trimming removed 4 bases from V and 0 bases from J, with 8 bases in between. The CDR3 region is CASSQSSSYNEQFF. CDR3 in DNA: TGCGCCAGCAGCCAATCAAGCTCCTACAATGAGCAGTTCTTC.

The chain uses TRBV28 and TRBJ2-7, with D possibly called TRBD1 or TRBD2 (5 bases each). The V gene's germline CDR1 is MDHEN and CDR2 SYDVKM. Trimming shortened V by 4 bases and J by 2 bases, and 15 bases separated the two germline ends. This CDR3 comprises 15 residues. CDR3 coding DNA: TGTGCCAGCAGTTCCCCAGGGCTGGGGGCCTACGAGCAGTACTTC. This sequence encodes CASSSPGLGAYEQYF.

The chain joins TRBV10-2 to TRBJ2-1; D uncertain. Germline V gene sequence: CDR1 WSHSY, CDR2 SAAADI. V lost 3 bases to trimming and J lost 4 bases, with 7 bases between them. The CDR3 contains 13 residues. CDR3 bases: TGCGCCAGCAGTGACCAGTTGTACAATGAGCAGTTCTTC. This codes for CASSDQLYNEQFF.

The chain uses TRBV19 and TRBJ2-1, with D unresolved. CDR3 length: 14 amino acids. Trimming pared 5 bases from V and 4 bases from J, leaving 12 bases between. Per germline, CDR1 LNHDA and CDR2 SQIVND (reference sequence). The CDR3 DNA is TGTGCCAGTAGTTTACAAGGAGAGTACAATGAGCAGTTCTTC. Encoded protein: CASSLQGEYNEQFF.

This clone was counted only a few times. The chain has TRBV27 and TRBJ1-4; D unresolved. The CDR3 spans 14 residues. V shed 2 bases and J shed 3 bases, with 7 bases lying between them. Germline assignment: CDR1 MNHEY and CDR2 SMNVEV (reference sequence). The CDR3 is CASSLKSPNEKLFF. DNA of the CDR3: TGTGCCAGCAGTTTAAAGTCCCCTAATGAAAAACTGTTTTTT.

This clone was observed a few times. The chain is built from TRBV9 and TRBJ2-1, with D perhaps assigned TRBD1 or TRBD2 (5 bases each). The CDR3 consists of 14 residues. Trimming stripped 0 bases from V and 6 bases from J, with 10 bases between. Germline CDR1 reads SGDLS; CDR2 reads YYNGEE. DNA for the CDR3: TGTGCCAGCAGCGTAGATGGGGGTAGCAATGAGCAGTTCTTC. It yields the protein CASSVDGGSNEQFF. Full variable domain (missing parts from reference TRBV9 and TRBJ2-1): DSGVTQTPKHLITATGQRVTLRCSPRSGDLSVYWYQQSLDQGLQFLIQYYNGEERAKGNILERFSAQQFPDLHSELNLSSLELGDSALYFCASSVDGGSNEQFFGPGTRLTVL.

This chain uses TRBV7-8 with TRBJ2-1; D is perhaps TRBD1 or TRBD2 (5 bases each). Trimming took off 3 bases at V and 12 bases at J, with 21 bases between the two ends. The CDR3 totals 15 residues. In germline, CDR1 is SGHVS, CDR2 FQNEAQ. In nucleotides, the CDR3 is TGTGCCAGCAGCTTTTCCCGGGACGCCAGCCGCGGGCAGTTCTTC. Residues: CASSFSRDASRGQFF.

This clone showed up just a few times. The chain employs TRBV10-1 and TRBJ1-2; 11 nucleotides align to TRBD1. The CDR3 is 12 amino acids. The germline V gene has CDR1 WNHNN and CDR2 SYGVQD (reference sequence). V lost 8 bases to trimming and J lost 8 bases; unmatched junction nucleotides: 4. CDR3 nucleotide sequence: TGCGCCAGCCTCGGGACAGGGGGGGGCTACACCTTC. It encodes CASLGTGGGYTF.

This clone was seen many times. This rearrangement joins TRBV11-2 to TRBJ2-3, with D unclear. Trimming removed 2 bases from V and 1 base from J, with 7 bases in between. This CDR3 contains 14 residues. Per germline, CDR1 SGHAT and CDR2 FQNNGV. CDR3 residues: CASSLYSGTDTQYF. DNA of the CDR3: TGTGCCAGCAGCTTATATTCCGGCACAGATACGCAGTATTTT.

This chain connects TRBV5-4 to TRBJ2-3; the D call may be TRBD1 or TRBD2 (6 bases each). V was trimmed by 1 base and J by 4 bases, leaving 16 bases between them. The CDR3 has 16 amino acids. Germline-derived CDR1 and CDR2 are SGHNT and YYREEE (reference sequence). CDR3 bases: TGTGCCAGCAGCTTGATGGGGGGCGCTTCGGCAGATACGCAGTATTTT. Residues: CASSLMGGASADTQYF. The full variable domain, in which reference TRBV5-4 and TRBJ2-3 provide the parts outside the CDR3, is ETGVTQSPTHLIKTRGQQVTLRCSSQSGHNTVSWYQQALGQGPQFIFQYYREEENGRGNFPPRFSGLQFPNYSSELNVNALELDDSALYLCASSLMGGASADTQYFGPGTRLTVL.

In this sample, this clone turned up many times. At one end, the junction sequence differs from germline, possibly due to a read error. Other DNA sequences in this sample translate to the same CDR3. The chain is built from TRBV6-6 and TRBJ1-1; D gene uncertain. This CDR3 comprises 12 residues. In germline, CDR1 is MNHNY, CDR2 SVGAGI (reference sequence). The DNA of the CDR3 is TGTGCCAGCAGTTACTCAGAACTGCTCCACCTCTTT. The encoded protein is CASSYSELLHLF.

The rearrangement uses TRBV7-2 and TRBJ2-4; 12 nucleotides line up with TRBD2. CDR3 size: 16 residues. Germline V lookup: CDR1 SGHTA, CDR2 FQGNSA. V shed 5 bases, J shed 4 bases, and the junction held 6 bases outside the gene matches. The CDR3: CASSILAGGPKNIQYF. The CDR3 nucleotides read TGTGCCAGCAGCATCCTAGCGGGAGGGCCAAAAAACATTCAGTACTTC.

The rearrangement joins TRBV14 to TRBJ2-1; the match to TRBD2 covers 11 bases. Trimming at V came to 3 bases and at J to 7 bases, leaving 14 bases not matched to a gene. The germline V gene has CDR1 SGHDN and CDR2 FVKESK. The length of the CDR3 is 18 residues. The CDR3 DNA follows: TGTGCCAGCAGCCAGACCCGAGGTAGCGGGAGGGCCGGAAATGAGCAGTTCTTC. Protein: CASSQTRGSGRAGNEQFF.